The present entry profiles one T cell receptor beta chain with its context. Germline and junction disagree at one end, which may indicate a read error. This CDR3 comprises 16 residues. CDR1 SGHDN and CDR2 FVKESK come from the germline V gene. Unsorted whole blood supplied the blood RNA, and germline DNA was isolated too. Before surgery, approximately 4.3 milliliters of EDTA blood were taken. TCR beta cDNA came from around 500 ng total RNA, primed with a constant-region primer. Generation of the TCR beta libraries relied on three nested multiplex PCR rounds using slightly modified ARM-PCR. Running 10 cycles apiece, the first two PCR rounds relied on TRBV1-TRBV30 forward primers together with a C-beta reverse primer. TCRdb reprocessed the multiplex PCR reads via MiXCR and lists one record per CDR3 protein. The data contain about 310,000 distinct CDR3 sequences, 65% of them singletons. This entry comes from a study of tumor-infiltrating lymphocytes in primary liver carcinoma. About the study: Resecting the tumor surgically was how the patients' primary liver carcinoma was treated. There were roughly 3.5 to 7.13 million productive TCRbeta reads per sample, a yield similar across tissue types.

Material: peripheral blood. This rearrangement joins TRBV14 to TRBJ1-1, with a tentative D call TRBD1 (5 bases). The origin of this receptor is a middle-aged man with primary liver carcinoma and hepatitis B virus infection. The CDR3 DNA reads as TGTGCCAGCGGCCAAGGACGGGCAGGGATGGACACTGAAGCTTTCTTT. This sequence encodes CASGQGRAGMDTEAFF.